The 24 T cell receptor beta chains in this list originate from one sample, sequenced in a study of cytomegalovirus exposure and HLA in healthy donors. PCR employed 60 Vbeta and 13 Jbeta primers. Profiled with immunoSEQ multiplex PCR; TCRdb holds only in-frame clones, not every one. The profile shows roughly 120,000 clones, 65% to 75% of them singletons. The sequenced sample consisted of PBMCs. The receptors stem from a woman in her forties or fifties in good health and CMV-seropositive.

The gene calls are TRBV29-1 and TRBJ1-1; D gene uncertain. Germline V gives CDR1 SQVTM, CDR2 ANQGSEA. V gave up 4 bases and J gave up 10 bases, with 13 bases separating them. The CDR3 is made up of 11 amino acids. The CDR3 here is CSVGSPWAAFF. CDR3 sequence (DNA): TGCAGCGTTGGATCCCCTTGGGCAGCTTTCTTT.

This chain's CDR3 is CASSSGQGAVGYTF. CDR3 bases: TGTGCCAGCAGCTCCGGACAGGGGGCCGTTGGCTACACCTTC. The chain couples TRBV7-9 to TRBJ1-2; 11 bases are shared with TRBD1. The CDR3 is made up of 14 amino acids. Per the germline V gene, CDR1 is SEHNR and CDR2 is FQNEAQ (reference sequence). The trim removed 4 bases at V and 7 bases at J, leaving 5 bases unmatched.

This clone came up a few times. The CDR3 DNA follows: TGTGCCAGCTCACCCAGGGTTTTGGATAGCAATCAGCCCCAGCATTTT. This sequence encodes CASSPRVLDSNQPQHF. The J gene is TRBJ1-5, the V gene TRBV18; weak D call: TRBD1 (5 bases). This CDR3 has 16 residues. The ends were cut back, 3 bases at V and 0 bases at J, with 12 bases in the middle. The germline CDR1 and CDR2 sequences are KGHSH and LQKENI.

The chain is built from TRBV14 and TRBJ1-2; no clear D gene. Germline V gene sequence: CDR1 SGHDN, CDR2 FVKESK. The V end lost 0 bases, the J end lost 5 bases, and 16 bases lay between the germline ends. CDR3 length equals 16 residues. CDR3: CASSQESGRPWYGYTF. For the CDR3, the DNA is TGTGCCAGCAGCCAAGAGTCAGGCCGCCCGTGGTATGGCTACACCTTC.

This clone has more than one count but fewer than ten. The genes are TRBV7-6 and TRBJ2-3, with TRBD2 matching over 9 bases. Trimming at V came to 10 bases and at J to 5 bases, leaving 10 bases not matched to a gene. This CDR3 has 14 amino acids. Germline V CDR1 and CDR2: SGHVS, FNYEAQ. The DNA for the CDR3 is TGTGCCACCTCTAGCGGGGCCCTCGGAGATACGCAGTATTTT. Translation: CATSSGALGDTQYF.

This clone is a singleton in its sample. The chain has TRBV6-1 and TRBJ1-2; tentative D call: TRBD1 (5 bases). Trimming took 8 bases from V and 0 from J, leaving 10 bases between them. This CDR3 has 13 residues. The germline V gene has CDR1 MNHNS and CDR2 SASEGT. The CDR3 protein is CASHTGANYGYTF. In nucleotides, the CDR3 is TGTGCCAGCCATACAGGAGCTAACTATGGCTACACCTTC.

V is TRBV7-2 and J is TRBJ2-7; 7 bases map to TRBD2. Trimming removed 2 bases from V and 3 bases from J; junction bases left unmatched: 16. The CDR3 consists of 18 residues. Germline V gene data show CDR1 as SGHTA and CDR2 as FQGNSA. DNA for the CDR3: TGTGCCAGCAGCTTACGGGGTGGGGGGGAGAGATTGTTCTACGAGCAGTACTTC. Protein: CASSLRGGGERLFYEQYF.

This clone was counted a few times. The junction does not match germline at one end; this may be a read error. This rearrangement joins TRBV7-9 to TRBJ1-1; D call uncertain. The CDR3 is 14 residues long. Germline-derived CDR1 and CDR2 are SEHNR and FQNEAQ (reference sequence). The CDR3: CSSSFIQQNTEAFF. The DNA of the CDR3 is TGTTCCAGCAGCTTCATACAGCAGAACACTGAAGCTTTCTTT.

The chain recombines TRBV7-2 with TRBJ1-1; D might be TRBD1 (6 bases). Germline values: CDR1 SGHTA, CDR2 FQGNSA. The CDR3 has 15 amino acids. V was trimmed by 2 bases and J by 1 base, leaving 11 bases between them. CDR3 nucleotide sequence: TGTGCCAGCAGCTTACGAGGGGGTAAGAACACTGAAGCTTTCTTT. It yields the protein CASSLRGGKNTEAFF.

The CDR3 region has the DNA TGCAGTGCTAGCAGGGCGGAGACCCAGTACTTC. Translated, it gives CSASRAETQYF. V is TRBV20-1 and J is TRBJ2-5, with a weak D call TRBD1 (5 bases). The CDR3 runs to 11 residues. Germline assignment: CDR1 DFQATT and CDR2 SNEGSKA (reference sequence). V lost 3 bases and J 5 bases, leaving 7 bases between the germline ends.

This CDR3 reads CASSILSPSDPYEQYF. CDR3 DNA sequence: TGTGCCAGTAGTATATTGTCTCCAAGCGATCCCTACGAGCAGTACTTC. The J gene is TRBJ2-7, the V gene TRBV19; D remains ambiguous. CDR3 length equals 16 residues. V was clipped by 2 bases and J by 2 bases, with 16 bases between them. Germline CDR1 and CDR2: LNHDA and SQIVND (reference sequence).

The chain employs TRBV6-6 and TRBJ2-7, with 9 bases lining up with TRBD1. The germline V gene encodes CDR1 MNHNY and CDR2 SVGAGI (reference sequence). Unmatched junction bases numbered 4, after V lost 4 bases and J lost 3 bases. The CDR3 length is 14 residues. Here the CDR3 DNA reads TGTGCCAGCAGTTTGGTGGGACAGGGCTACGAGCAGTACTTC. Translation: CASSLVGQGYEQYF.

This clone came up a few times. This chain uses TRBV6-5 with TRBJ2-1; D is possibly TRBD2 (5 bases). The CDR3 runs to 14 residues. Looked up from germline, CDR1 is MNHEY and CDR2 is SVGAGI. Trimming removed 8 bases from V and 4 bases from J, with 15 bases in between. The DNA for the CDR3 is TGTGCCAGCCGTCAAGACTATACATACAATGAGCAGTTCTTC. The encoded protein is CASRQDYTYNEQFF.

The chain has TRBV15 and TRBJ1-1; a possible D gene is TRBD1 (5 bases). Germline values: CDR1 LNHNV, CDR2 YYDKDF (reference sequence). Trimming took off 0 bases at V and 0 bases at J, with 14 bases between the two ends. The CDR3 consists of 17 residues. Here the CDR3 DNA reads TGTGCCACCAGCAGAGACTGGGGCAGCCTCATGAACACTGAAGCTTTCTTT. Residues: CATSRDWGSLMNTEAFF.

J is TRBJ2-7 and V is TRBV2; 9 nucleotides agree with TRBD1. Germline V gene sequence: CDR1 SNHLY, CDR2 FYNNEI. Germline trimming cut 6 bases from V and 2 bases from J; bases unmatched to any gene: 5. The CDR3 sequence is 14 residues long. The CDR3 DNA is TGTGCCAGCAGAGATAGGACAGGGGCCTACGAGCAGTACTTC. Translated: CASRDRTGAYEQYF.

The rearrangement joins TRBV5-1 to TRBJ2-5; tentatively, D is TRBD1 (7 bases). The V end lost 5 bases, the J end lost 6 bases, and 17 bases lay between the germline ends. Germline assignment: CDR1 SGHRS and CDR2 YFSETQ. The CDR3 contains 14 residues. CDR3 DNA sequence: TGCGCCAGCAGTCAGGGGGGCTTCGGGAAGACCCAGTACTTC. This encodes CASSQGGFGKTQYF. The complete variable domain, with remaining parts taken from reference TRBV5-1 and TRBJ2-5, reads KAGVTQTPRYLIKTRGQQVTLSCSPISGHRSVSWYQQTPGQGLQFLFEYFSETQRNKGNFPGRFSGRQFSNSRSEMNVSTLELGDSALYLCASSQGGFGKTQYFGPGTRLLVL.

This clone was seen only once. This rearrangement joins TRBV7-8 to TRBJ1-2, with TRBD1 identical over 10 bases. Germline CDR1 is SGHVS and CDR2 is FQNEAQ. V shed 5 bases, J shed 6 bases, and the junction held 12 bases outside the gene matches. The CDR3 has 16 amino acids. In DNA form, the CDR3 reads TGTGCCAGCAGCCCTAGCGGGCCGACAGGGGGCGATGGCTACACCTTC. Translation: CASSPSGPTGGDGYTF.

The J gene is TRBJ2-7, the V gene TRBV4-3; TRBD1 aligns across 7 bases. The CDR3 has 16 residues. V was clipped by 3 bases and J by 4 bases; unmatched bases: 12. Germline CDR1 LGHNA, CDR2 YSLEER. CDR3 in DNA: TGCGCCAGCAGCCAGGATTCCGGGACAGATTATTACGAGCAGTACTTC. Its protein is CASSQDSGTDYYEQYF.

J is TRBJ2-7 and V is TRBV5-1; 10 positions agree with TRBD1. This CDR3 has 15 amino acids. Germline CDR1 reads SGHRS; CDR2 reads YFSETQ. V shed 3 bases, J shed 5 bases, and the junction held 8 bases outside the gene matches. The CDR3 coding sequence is TGCGCCAGCAGCTCCCCCGGGACAGGGGTCCACGAGCAGTACTTC. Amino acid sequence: CASSSPGTGVHEQYF.

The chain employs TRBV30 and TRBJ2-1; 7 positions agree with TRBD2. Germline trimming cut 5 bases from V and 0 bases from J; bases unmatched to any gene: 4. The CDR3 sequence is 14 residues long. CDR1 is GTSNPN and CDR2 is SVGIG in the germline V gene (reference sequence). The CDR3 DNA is TGTGCCTGGGGGGGGGACCCCTCCTACAATGAGCAGTTCTTC. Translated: CAWGGDPSYNEQFF.

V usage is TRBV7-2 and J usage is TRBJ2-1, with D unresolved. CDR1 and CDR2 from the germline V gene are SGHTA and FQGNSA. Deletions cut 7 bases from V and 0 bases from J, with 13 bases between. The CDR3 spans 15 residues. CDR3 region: CASTISSPSYNEQFF. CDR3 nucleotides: TGTGCCAGCACCATTAGTTCCCCCTCCTACAATGAGCAGTTCTTC.

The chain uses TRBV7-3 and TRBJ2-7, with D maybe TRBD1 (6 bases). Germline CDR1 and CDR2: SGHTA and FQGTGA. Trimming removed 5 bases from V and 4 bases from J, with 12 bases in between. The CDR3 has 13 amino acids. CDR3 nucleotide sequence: TGTGCCAGCAGCGCCCAACAGGGTTACGAGCAGTACTTC. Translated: CASSAQQGYEQYF.

CDR3 nucleotides: TGTGCCAGCAGCCCCCCCCGGGCAGATACGCAGTATTTT. Translating gives CASSPPRADTQYF. The chain uses TRBV4-2 and TRBJ2-3; D remains unclear. Trimming removed 4 bases at V and 4 bases at J, with 9 bases between. CDR1 LGHNA and CDR2 YNFKEQ come from the germline V gene. The CDR3 runs 13 residues.

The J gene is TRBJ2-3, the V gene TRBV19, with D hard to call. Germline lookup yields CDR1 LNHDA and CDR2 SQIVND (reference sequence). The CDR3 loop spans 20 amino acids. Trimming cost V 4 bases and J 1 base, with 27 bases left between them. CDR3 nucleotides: TGTGCCAGTAGTAACCCCAGCGCAGTCGATTTGGTAGTTGGCACAGATACGCAGTATTTT. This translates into CASSNPSAVDLVVGTDTQYF.